This TCR beta chain was identified during a study of response to subunit inactivated influenza vaccine (dated by TCRdb to between 2018 and 2020). Describing the broader study: Deep quantitative T cell receptor repertoire profiling was used in the study to track responses to a trivalent subunit inactivated influenza vaccine. Broad study findings and their caveats: According to the authors, only a limited number of new T cells may be recruited by each seasonal influenza vaccination.

This clonotype was seen more than once but under ten times. What antigen it recognizes has not been identified. Base-call qualities are not available, and no considerably larger clone is one nucleotide away. Libraries were constructed by RT-PCR. The sequencer was an Illumina HiSeq 2500. The raw public data were reprocessed by TCRdb itself: fastp quality trimming at Q25, MiXCR clonotype calling, in-frame beta chains only. Rows are unified per CDR3 protein, each entry keeping the most common DNA and genes. Within this sample are about 540,000 distinct CDR3 sequences, with 20% to 25% of them counted one time only. About 2.8% of the sample comes from the top ten. These same data were also listed under a study on T cells expressing NK-cell markers. Taken from the second paper: The TCR beta cDNA libraries were made using 5'RACE template switching, a step that added both a universal primer site and unique molecular identifiers. Three sorted T-cell subsets (CD3+CD56+NKG2C+, CD3+CD56+NKG2C- and CD3+CD56-NKG2C+) from 8 or 9 donors had their TCR beta-chain repertoires profiled. Seven of the eight sequenced donors were HCMV-seropositive and one was HCMV-seronegative. To restrict sorting to alphabetaTCR-expressing T cells, an anti-gammadeltaTCR antibody was added in several experiments. In several donors, the dominant CD3+CD56+NKG2C+ clonotypes were found to rank among the top 10 CD8+ clonotypes and to make up 1.0-7.0% of CD8+ T cells. Those dominant clonotypes were again the most abundant among CD3+CD56-NKG2C+ cells in a handful of donors, at roughly 25-65%. Whether the expanded NKG2C-expressing T cell clones were specific for HCMV antigens remained unclear. All eight donors whose samples were sequenced were randomly selected healthy volunteers, three of them men and five women. A commercial ELISA kit detecting HCMV-specific IgG in serum was used to determine HCMV serostatus. Ficoll density gradient centrifugation was used to isolate peripheral blood mononuclear cells from blood. Magnetic immunoseparation with Miltenyi isolation kits was used to isolate CD4+ and CD8+ T cells from PBMC. Synthesis of cDNA was primed from the TCR beta constant segment and was followed by two consecutive PCR amplification steps. Illumina HiSeq 2000/2500, MiSeq or NextSeq was used to sequence libraries as 2 x 150 bp reads. Reads were demultiplexed and grouped by UMI with MIGEC, and clonotypes were assembled and quantified with MiTCR. To exclude erroneous sequences, any TCR cDNA sequence not supported by at least two reads was discarded. Downstream repertoire analysis used the tcR package, and clonotypes were matched across fractions by CDR3 nucleotide sequence plus V segment. VDJmatch was used to annotate antigen specificity against VDJdb, with one amino acid substitution in CDR3 allowed.

The TCR comes from a man over 45 who received an inactivated influenza vaccine. Donor details come from another sample of the same person, matched by shared clones. The material sequenced was CD4+ T cells sorted from PBMCs, taken 12 days after vaccination.

The bases are TGTGCCAGCAGGGGACTAGCCCAGTTCGGAGAGCAGTTCTTC. This is translated as CASRGLAQFGEQFF. The chain couples TRBV28 to TRBJ2-1; 9 central bases correspond to TRBD2. The CDR3 contains 14 residues, cysteine and phenylalanine counted. CDR3 DNA is the only sequence kept; it has 42 bases, read in frame from the first base. The germline V gene gives CDR1 as MDHEN and CDR2 as SYDVKM. Here V drops 6 bases and J drops 10 bases, and the junction holds 10 bases not matched to any gene.